A single sample is the source of the 21 T cell receptor beta chains below, sequenced in a study of regulatory T cells in long-lasting Graves disease. Documented time point: newly diagnosed GD, antithyroid drugs for less than 3 months. Extracted PBMC RNA gave rise to the TCR library. Building of the TCR beta libraries involved iRepertoire HTBI primers and Arm-PCR of CDR3 regions. TCRdb recomputed calls from the multiplex PCR reads with MiXCR, one row per CDR3 protein. The sample lists just over 600,000 distinct CDR3 sequences, approximately 15% occurring once. This sample was shared with a second study, whose subject was T cells in Graves' hyperthyroidism and ophthalmopathy.

The sample in question was peripheral blood mononuclear cells (PBMCs), obtained at new diagnosis, from a patient treated with antithyroid drugs. The source of these receptors is a woman aged 25 to 45 with Graves disease.

This clonotype was counted between two and nine times. This rearrangement joins TRBV9 to TRBJ1-2; 11 nucleotides agree with TRBD1. Trimming removed 6 bases from V and 7 bases from J; junction bases left unmatched: 11. There are 15 residues in the CDR3. In germline, CDR1 is SGDLS, CDR2 YYNGEE. CDR3 coding DNA: TGTGCCAGCACCGCGGACAGGGGGCGAACCGGTGGCTACACCTTC. Translating gives CASTADRGRTGGYTF.

This clonotype was detected many times. The chain links TRBV18 to TRBJ1-4, with D perhaps TRBD1 (6 bases). Trimming shortened V by 2 bases and J by 0 bases, and 10 bases separated the two germline ends. Germline V lookup: CDR1 KGHSH, CDR2 LQKENI. The CDR3 is 16 residues long. The CDR3 DNA sequence: TGTGCCAGCTCACCAGTTTCAGGGGCAACTAATGAAAAACTGTTTTTT. Translated, it gives CASSPVSGATNEKLFF.

In this sample, this clonotype turned up many times. CDR3 sequence: CASSSGPSGRGNEQFF. The DNA of the CDR3 is TGTGCCAGCAGTTCCGGGCCTAGCGGGAGAGGCAATGAGCAGTTCTTC. This rearrangement joins TRBV12-3 or TRBV12-4 to TRBJ2-1; 10 bases fit TRBD2. The CDR3 sequence is 16 residues long. J gave up 6 bases and V 4 bases, and 9 bases lay outside the gene matches.

The table lists this clonotype with a count of one. The V and J genes are TRBV2 and TRBJ2-1; 13 nucleotides align to TRBD2. In germline, CDR1 is SNHLY, CDR2 FYNNEI. The CDR3 is 16 residues long. V trimming: 6 bases; J trimming: 5 bases; junction bases outside the gene matches: 7. The CDR3 bases are TGTGCCAGCAGAAAGGGACTAGCGGGGAAGAACAATGAGCAGTTCTTC. Its protein product is CASRKGLAGKNNEQFF. The variable domain in full, completed from reference TRBV2 and TRBJ2-1, reads EPEVTQTPSHQVTQMGQEVILRCVPISNHLYFYWYRQILGQKVEFLVSFYNNEISEKSEIFDDQFSVERPDGSNFTLKIRSTKLEDSAMYFCASRKGLAGKNNEQFFGPGTRLTVL.

This chain connects TRBV27 to TRBJ1-1, with D possibly being TRBD1 (6 bases). Germline CDR1 and CDR2: MNHEY and SMNVEV (reference sequence). The CDR3 has 13 residues. Trimming took off 6 bases at V and 5 bases at J, with 13 bases between the two ends. CDR3 residues: CASRDTRGTEAFF. The CDR3 nucleotides read TGTGCCAGCAGAGATACAAGGGGGACTGAAGCTTTCTTT.

This clonotype has a count of ten or more. The chain uses TRBV20-1 and TRBJ2-4; a weak D match, TRBD2 (6 bases). Deletions cut 4 bases from V and 6 bases from J, with 16 bases between. Per the germline V gene, CDR1 is DFQATT and CDR2 is SNEGSKA (reference sequence). The length of the CDR3 is 14 residues. DNA for the CDR3: TGCAGTGCTACGGACCGGGACTCGGCAAACATTCAGTACTTC. Amino acid sequence: CSATDRDSANIQYF.

The J gene is TRBJ1-1, the V gene TRBV11-2, with 8 bases matching TRBD1. CDR1 is SGHAT and CDR2 is FQNNGV in the germline V gene. The CDR3 contains 17 residues. Unmatched junction bases numbered 15, after V lost 5 bases and J lost 4 bases. In DNA form, the CDR3 reads TGTGCCAGCAGCGCCCACATCGCACAGGGGGGGGGCACTGAAGCTTTCTTT. It encodes CASSAHIAQGGGTEAFF.

This clonotype was counted at least ten times. CDR3 bases: TGTGCCAGCAGTTTACCTAGGACACTCGAAGCTTTCTTT. Protein: CASSLPRTLEAFF. V gene TRBV28 combines with J gene TRBJ1-1; possible D gene TRBD1, 5 bases. The CDR3 consists of 13 residues. V shed 2 bases and J shed 8 bases, with 12 bases lying between them. Germline V gene data show CDR1 as MDHEN and CDR2 as SYDVKM.

The sample holds a few counts of this clonotype. The chain is built from TRBV28 and TRBJ2-2; 8 nucleotides agree with TRBD1. CDR3 size: 15 residues. Per the germline V gene, CDR1 is MDHEN and CDR2 is SYDVKM. V lost 6 bases, J lost 7 bases, and 10 bases stayed unmatched. CDR3 DNA sequence: TGTGCCAGCAGGGCAGGGGGCGCGGGAAGCGGGGAGCTGTTTTTT. It codes for CASRAGGAGSGELFF.

The chain employs TRBV28 and TRBJ2-7, with 7 positions matching TRBD2. The CDR3 has 14 amino acids. Trimming at V came to 2 bases and at J to 3 bases, leaving 4 bases not matched to a gene. CDR1 and CDR2 from the germline V gene are MDHEN and SYDVKM. The CDR3 here is CASSLGGEGYEQYF. CDR3 DNA: TGTGCCAGCAGTTTAGGTGGGGAGGGCTACGAGCAGTACTTC.

The genes are TRBV29-1 and TRBJ2-2, with D perhaps matching TRBD2 (6 bases). This CDR3 has 14 amino acids. Between the trimmed V and J ends, which lost 4 bases and 6 bases, there was a span of 15 bases. Per germline, CDR1 SQVTM and CDR2 ANQGSEA. The chain's CDR3 is CSVGRGLSPGELFF. The CDR3, as DNA: TGCAGCGTTGGGCGGGGACTGTCGCCCGGGGAGCTGTTTTTT.

This clonotype was observed a few times. The chain joins TRBV30 to TRBJ2-7; D not certain. The germline gives CDR1 GTSNPN, CDR2 SVGIG (reference sequence). The germline V and J ends were trimmed by 2 bases and 3 bases, with 14 bases remaining between them. The CDR3 runs 14 residues. The CDR3: CAWSKSSTVYEQYF. The CDR3 DNA reads as TGTGCCTGGAGTAAATCGTCGACTGTCTACGAGCAGTACTTC.

This clonotype was seen at least ten times. The chain links TRBV29-1 to TRBJ1-1, with 7 bases matching TRBD1. CDR1 is SQVTM and CDR2 is ANQGSEA in the germline V gene. The V and J ends lost 6 bases and 0 bases, in that order; junction bases with no gene match: 1. The CDR3 runs 12 residues. CDR3 sequence (DNA): TGCAGCGTGCAGGGGGTGAACACTGAAGCTTTCTTT. This codes for CSVQGVNTEAFF.

This clonotype was picked up many times. The chain employs TRBV7-8 and TRBJ2-3, with a tentative D call TRBD1 (7 bases). Germline V gene lookup returns CDR1 SGHVS and CDR2 FQNEAQ. Trimming left V 4 bases short and J 1 base short, with 15 bases between. The CDR3 has 16 amino acids. This CDR3 is CASSSQGGLGTDTQYF. For the CDR3, the DNA is TGTGCCAGCAGCTCTCAGGGGGGATTAGGCACAGATACGCAGTATTTT.

The chain uses TRBV28 and TRBJ2-3; 7 nucleotides align to TRBD2. The ends lost 6 bases at V and 4 bases at J; junction bases unmatched: 7. This CDR3 region has 14 residues. CDR1 and CDR2 (germline): MDHEN, SYDVKM. The CDR3 protein is CASRGGRSADTQYF. In nucleotides, the CDR3 is TGTGCCAGCAGGGGGGGGAGGAGCGCAGATACGCAGTATTTT.

Ten or more counts support this clonotype. Here the CDR3 DNA reads TGTGCCTGGAGTGTGCGGTGGGGCAACTACGAGCAGTACTTC. Its protein is CAWSVRWGNYEQYF. The chain couples TRBV30 to TRBJ2-7; a possible D gene is TRBD1 (5 bases). CDR3 size: 14 residues. Between the trimmed V and J ends, which lost 0 bases and 3 bases, there was a span of 12 bases. Germline lookup yields CDR1 GTSNPN and CDR2 SVGIG (reference sequence).

This rearrangement joins TRBV19 to TRBJ2-1, with 8 bases identical to TRBD1. The J segment lost 6 bases and the V segment lost 5 bases, leaving 15 bases of the junction unmatched. Germline values: CDR1 LNHDA, CDR2 SQIVND (reference sequence). The CDR3 is 17 amino acids. The CDR3 loop is CASSEDRAVSSINEQFF. CDR3 nucleotide sequence: TGTGCCAGTAGTGAGGACAGGGCGGTATCGTCAATCAATGAGCAGTTCTTC.

There are many counts of this clonotype. The rearrangement uses TRBV3-1 and TRBJ2-7, with 7 bases that match TRBD1. This CDR3 region has 12 residues. Germline CDR1 and CDR2: LGHDT and YNNKEL (reference sequence). The trim removed 9 bases at V and 6 bases at J, leaving 8 bases unmatched. The CDR3, as DNA: TGTGCCAGTGGACAGGCGTCGCTCGAGCAGTACTTC. Translated, it gives CASGQASLEQYF.

Ten or more counts support this clonotype. The chain is built from TRBV7-9 and TRBJ2-5; the match to TRBD2 covers 10 bases. J was trimmed by 5 bases and V by 5 bases; bases with no gene match: 8. The germline CDR1 and CDR2 sequences are SEHNR and FQNEAQ (reference sequence). The CDR3 has 15 amino acids. CDR3 in amino acids: CASSALAGDRETQYF. Here the CDR3 DNA reads TGTGCCAGCAGCGCGCTAGCGGGAGATAGGGAGACCCAGTACTTC.

This clonotype was seen many times. The V and J genes are TRBV2 and TRBJ2-2, with D unclear. Germline CDR1 reads SNHLY; CDR2 reads FYNNEI. The CDR3 length is 14 residues. The ends were cut back, 7 bases at V and 0 bases at J, with 9 bases in the middle. The CDR3 spells CASILNANTGELFF. The CDR3 coding sequence is TGTGCCAGCATTCTGAACGCGAACACCGGGGAGCTGTTTTTT.

This clonotype was counted ten times or more. The chain has TRBV7-9 and TRBJ2-7, with D perhaps TRBD2 (6 bases). From germline, CDR1 is SEHNR and CDR2 FQNEAQ (reference sequence). V gave up 1 base and J gave up 4 bases, with 17 bases separating them. The CDR3 has 16 residues. The DNA for the CDR3 is TGTGCCAGCAGCTTAGTAGTACCGGGACTCGCTTACGAGCAGTACTTC. Translated, it gives CASSLVVPGLAYEQYF.